The present T cell receptor beta chain was sequenced within a study of neoadjuvant anti-PD-1 for oral cavity cancer. For the study at large: Around day 43, patients without progression received a fourth nivolumab dose before surgery.

The CDR3 is made up of 14 amino acids. Germline V lookup: CDR1 SGHKS, CDR2 YYEKEE (reference sequence). J gave up 3 bases and V 4 bases, and 6 bases lay outside the gene matches. Six replicates per PBMC sample, mostly from around 500 ng of genomic DNA. Sequencing was performed with immunoSEQ multiplex PCR; in TCRdb, only in-frame clones are kept and a portion is missing. The repertoire holds 16,000 or so clones, about 61% seen once, with 2.8% in the top ten. This clonotype originated in a person aged 35-79 years with oral cavity squamous cell carcinoma. This chain links TRBV5-5 with TRBJ2-7, with 8 positions matching TRBD1. The sample was PBMCs, taken before nivolumab (anti-PD-1) treatment. CDR3 nucleotide sequence: TGTGCCAGCAGCACGGACAGGGTTGACTACGAGCAGTACTTC. This codes for CASSTDRVDYEQYF.